This TCR beta chain was captured in a study of T cells expressing NK-cell markers. 5'RACE template switching with UMIs generated TCR beta cDNA. TCRdb re-called the 5' RACE reads and catalogs CDR3 proteins one per entry, DNA excluded. Seen in this sample are a few hundred thousand distinct CDR3 sequences; the ten most common clones hold under 6.5%. Sequencing was performed on blood T cells: a sorted CD56 or NKG2C T cell subset, CD4+ or CD8+ T cells, or bulk PBMC T cells (not recorded which). This TCR was sampled from a man aged 18-70 years in good health.

The chain's CDR3 is CASSTTGGVVGYTF. The chain is built from TRBV12-3 or TRBV12-4 and TRBJ1-2; the D call from TCRdb, TRBD1, cannot be confirmed without DNA. The CDR3 runs 14 residues.